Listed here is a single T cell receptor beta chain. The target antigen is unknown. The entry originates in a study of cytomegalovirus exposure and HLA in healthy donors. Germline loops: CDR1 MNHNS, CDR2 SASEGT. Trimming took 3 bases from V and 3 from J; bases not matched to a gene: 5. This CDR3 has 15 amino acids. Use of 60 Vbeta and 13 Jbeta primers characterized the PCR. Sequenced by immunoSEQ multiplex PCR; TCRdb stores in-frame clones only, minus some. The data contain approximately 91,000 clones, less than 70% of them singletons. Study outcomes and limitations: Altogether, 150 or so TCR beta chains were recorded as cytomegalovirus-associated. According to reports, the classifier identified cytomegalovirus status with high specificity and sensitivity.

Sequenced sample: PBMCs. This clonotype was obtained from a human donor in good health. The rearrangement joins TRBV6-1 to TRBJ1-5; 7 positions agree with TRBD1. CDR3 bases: TGTGCCAGCAGTGACCAGGGACAGTACAATCAGCCCCAGCATTTT. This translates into CASSDQGQYNQPQHF.